This is a list of T cell receptor beta chains from one sample in a study of identical twins. TCRdb used MiXCR to reprocess the 5' RACE reads, holding one entry per CDR3 protein. The data show 400,000 to 550,000 distinct CDR3 sequences, 14% seen once. This same sample was also taken into another study, of yellow fever vaccine responses in identical twins.

Source material: CD4+ T cells sorted from blood. Source of these receptors: a woman between 18 and 29 years old in good health. The conserved cysteine and the conserved F or W are not part of the CDR3 here. The order of the fields is clone size, J gene, V gene, CDR3 protein. For some rows the clone size is stated as once, few or many, or as a class when expanded; others skip it.

NA TRBJ2-3 TRBV18 ASSPRGRLRDTQY
few TRBJ2-1 TRBV3-1 ASSLSGLDRFHNEQF
many TRBJ1-1 TRBV5-6 ASSPTGRNTEAF
NA TRBJ2-7 TRBV15 ATSRGTSGYEQY
many TRBJ1-5 TRBV12-3/TRBV12-4 ASSLQVSGQPQH
NA TRBJ2-5 TRBV3-1 ASSFRQKQETQY
NA TRBJ2-1 TRBV5-5 ASSLVREYNEQF
NA TRBJ2-1 TRBV21-1 ASSKYGPQPRSRNEQF
NA TRBJ1-4 TRBV19 ASSFPGRSNEKLF
NA TRBJ2-3 TRBV5-1 ASSRQGRWDTQY
few TRBJ2-1 TRBV28 ASSEIGTGTNEQF
NA TRBJ2-5 TRBV7-6 ASRSGVEETQY
few TRBJ2-3 TRBV24-1 ATSDGLTDTQY
few TRBJ2-4 TRBV5-5 ASSFNTDSSKNIQY
NA TRBJ2-7 TRBV20-1 SARAGHGSYEQY
few TRBJ2-1 TRBV20-1 SARAPGQNLNEQF
few TRBJ1-5 TRBV24-1 ATSDWTGGIPGRPQH